Presented here are 29 T cell receptor beta chains from one specimen sequenced in a study of T cell responses to AZD1222 COVID-19 vaccine (dated by TCRdb to about 2021). Taken with the paper, the label for time point translates to: about 28 days (+/-7) after the second vaccine dose. Library generation was performed with the immunoSEQ multiplex PCR assay. This immuneACCESS table, as held by TCRdb, lists in-frame sequences with V and J called but not all clones. Of the missing ones, under half trace to an unresolved V gene in checked studies; the others have no known cause. The sample profile shows 90,000 to 110,000 clones; roughly 86% of them were found once. The top ten constitute roughly 4.3% of the sample. The starting material was peripheral blood, obtained 28 days after the second AZD1222 dose. These receptors originate from an adult who received the AZD1222 COVID-19 vaccine.

The chain has TRBV7-2 and TRBJ2-2; possible D gene TRBD1, 6 bases. The germline V gene encodes CDR1 SGHTA and CDR2 FQGNSA. With 1 base removed from V and 6 bases from J, the gap between germline ends came to 12 bases. The CDR3 runs to 15 residues. The CDR3 nucleotides are TGTGCCAGCAGCTTAGTAGCAGGGGCGTCCGGGGAGCTGTTTTTT. Translating it yields CASSLVAGASGELFF.

This clone was observed a single time. V is TRBV6-5 and J is TRBJ1-3; 8 bases match TRBD1. CDR1 and CDR2 (germline): MNHEY, SVGAGI. The junction had 8 bases not matched to a gene; V was cut back by 8 bases and J by 11 bases. The CDR3 totals 12 residues. Here the CDR3 DNA reads TGTGCCAGCTCCCAGGGGGCCGGCGCCATATATTTT. Translation gives CASSQGAGAIYF.

V gene TRBV7-2 combines with J gene TRBJ1-4; TRBD1 matches at 7 bases. V trimming: 6 bases; J trimming: 6 bases; junction bases outside the gene matches: 4. CDR1 and CDR2 (germline): SGHTA, FQGNSA. The CDR3 extends over 13 amino acids. CDR3 bases: TGTGCCAGCAGAGACAGGGCCTATGAAAAACTGTTTTTT. Amino acids: CASRDRAYEKLFF.

This chain links TRBV9 with TRBJ1-2; D is unclear. From germline, CDR1 is SGDLS and CDR2 YYNGEE. The CDR3 runs to 14 residues. The ends were cut back, 0 bases at V and 4 bases at J, with 10 bases in the middle. DNA of the CDR3: TGTGCCAGCAGCGTAGATGGGGTCGCCTATGGCTACACCTTC. This encodes CASSVDGVAYGYTF.

The chain is built from TRBV6-1 and TRBJ1-6, with no clear D. The germline V and J ends were trimmed by 2 bases and 4 bases, with 6 bases remaining between them. The CDR3 has 14 residues. From germline, CDR1 is MNHNS and CDR2 SASEGT. The CDR3 DNA is TGTGCCAGCAGTGAACTTAGTTATAATTCACCCCTCCACTTT. This translates into CASSELSYNSPLHF.

This chain connects TRBV6-5 to TRBJ1-4; D is unresolved. With 0 bases removed from V and 0 bases from J, the gap between germline ends came to 2 bases. CDR3 length: 14 residues. The germline V gene encodes CDR1 MNHEY and CDR2 SVGAGI. The CDR3 nucleotides read TGTGCCAGCAGTTACTCTGCAACTAATGAAAAACTGTTTTTT. It translates to CASSYSATNEKLFF.

This clone is a singleton in its sample. J is TRBJ2-2 and V is TRBV5-4; possible D gene TRBD1, 8 bases. V lost 1 base and J lost 6, with 13 bases in between. Germline V CDR1 and CDR2: SGHNT, YYREEE (reference sequence). This CDR3 is built from 15 residues. The CDR3 DNA follows: TGTGCCAGCAGCTTGTACAGGGGGGGGTCCGGGGAGCTGTTTTTT. It codes for CASSLYRGGSGELFF.

This chain uses TRBV12-2 with TRBJ2-5; TRBD2 is the table's D call, not checked against the DNA. TRBV12-2 is a pseudogene. The CDR3 sequence is 19 residues long. The CDR3 protein is CASRFMGLAGDLGRETQYF. In DNA form, the CDR3 reads TGTGCAAGTCGCTTTATGGGGTTAGCGGGGGACCTGGGACGGGAGACCCAGTACTTC.

The chain employs TRBV7-9 and TRBJ2-1; 7 bases agree with TRBD2. Trimming at V came to 7 bases and at J to 7 bases, leaving 10 bases not matched to a gene. Germline V gene data show CDR1 as SEHNR and CDR2 as FQNEAQ (reference sequence). This CDR3 is built from 14 residues. The CDR3 DNA sequence: TGTGCCAGCACCCAGATGCGGGAGCGGAATGAGCAGTTCTTC. The encoded protein is CASTQMRERNEQFF.

The J gene is TRBJ2-7, the V gene TRBV3-1 (or the pseudogene TRBV3-2); D perhaps matches TRBD1 (5 bases). V shed 5 bases and J shed 7 bases, with 21 bases lying between them. This CDR3 is built from 15 residues. Germline V gene sequence: CDR1 LGHDT, CDR2 YNNKEL (reference sequence). Here the CDR3 DNA reads TGTGCCAGCAGCACCCGTGACAGAGGACCAGGGGAGCAGTACTTC. Its translation is CASSTRDRGPGEQYF.

V is TRBV6-2 or TRBV6-3 and J is TRBJ1-2, with D possibly being TRBD1 (5 bases). CDR3 length: 15 residues. Germline V gene sequence: CDR1 MNHEY, CDR2 SVGEGT. Trimming pared 2 bases from V and 0 bases from J, leaving 10 bases between. The CDR3 region has the DNA TGTGCCAGCAGTTACGTCAGGGCCCCTAACTATGGCTACACCTTC. Translated: CASSYVRAPNYGYTF.

The V call is TRBV14, the J call TRBJ2-5, with no clear D. Germline V gives CDR1 SGHDN, CDR2 FVKESK. V was trimmed by 5 bases and J by 5 bases, leaving 9 bases between them. The CDR3 totals 12 residues. CDR3 in DNA: TGTGCCAGCAGCAAAGGTCTGGAGACCCAGTACTTC. Encoded protein: CASSKGLETQYF.

This chain joins TRBV3-1 (or the pseudogene TRBV3-2) and TRBJ1-4; D gene uncertain. The CDR3 sequence is 13 residues long. The ends were cut back, 6 bases at V and 10 bases at J, with 15 bases in the middle. The V gene's germline CDR1 is LGHDT and CDR2 YNNKEL (reference sequence). CDR3 amino acids: CASRRALGGKLFF. CDR3 bases: TGTGCCAGCAGAAGAGCCTTAGGTGGAAAACTGTTTTTT.

The rearrangement uses TRBV4-2 and TRBJ2-7, with 8 nucleotides matching TRBD2. Germline V CDR1 and CDR2: LGHNA, YNFKEQ. The J segment lost 3 bases and the V segment lost 0 bases, leaving 7 bases of the junction unmatched. This CDR3 is built from 16 residues. DNA of the CDR3: TGTGCCAGCAGCCAAGATCAGAGCGGGGGCCACTACGAGCAGTACTTC. This sequence encodes CASSQDQSGGHYEQYF.

This rearrangement joins TRBV6-5 to TRBJ1-5, with 10 positions matching TRBD1. The CDR3 covers 15 residues. Per germline, CDR1 MNHEY and CDR2 SVGAGI. Trimming took 6 bases from V and 7 from J; bases not matched to a gene: 9. The CDR3 sequence is CASRPRQGAGQPQHF. The CDR3 DNA reads as TGTGCCAGCAGACCTAGACAGGGGGCCGGGCAGCCCCAGCATTTT.

V and J are TRBV4-3 and TRBJ1-2; D uncertain. Trimming cost V 0 bases and J 7 bases, with 12 bases left between them. This CDR3 is built from 14 residues. Per the germline V gene, CDR1 is LGHNA and CDR2 is YSLEER. The CDR3, as DNA: TGCGCCAGCAGCCAAGATTTCGTTCCGGGTGGCTACACCTTC. Protein product: CASSQDFVPGGYTF.

The CDR3, as DNA: TGTGCCAGCAGTTCCTGGACAGGGCGGCCTAATGAGCAGTTCTTC. Its translation is CASSSWTGRPNEQFF. The chain has TRBV5-8 and TRBJ2-1, with 8 bases aligning to TRBD1. This CDR3 has 15 amino acids. Germline assignment: CDR1 SGHTS and CDR2 YDEGEE. V shed 5 bases, J shed 7 bases, and the junction held 11 bases outside the gene matches. The variable domain in full, with the rest retrieved from reference TRBV5-8 and TRBJ2-1, is EAGVTQSPTHLIKTRGQQATLRCSPISGHTSVYWYQQALGLGLQFLLWYDEGEERNRGNFPPRFSGRQFPNYSSELNVNALELEDSALYLCASSSWTGRPNEQFFGPGTRLTVL.

The V call is TRBV7-2, the J call TRBJ2-2; the D gene is possibly TRBD2 (6 bases). With 6 bases removed from V and 2 bases from J, the gap between germline ends came to 16 bases. The CDR3 is 16 amino acids. The germline CDR1 and CDR2 sequences are SGHTA and FQGNSA. The CDR3 loop reads CASRPHSGTNTGELFF. For the CDR3, the DNA is TGTGCCAGCAGGCCCCATAGCGGCACTAACACCGGGGAGCTGTTTTTT.

V is TRBV28 and J is TRBJ1-2; 7 positions match TRBD1. Germline V lookup: CDR1 MDHEN, CDR2 SYDVKM. The CDR3 runs 13 residues. With 3 bases clipped from V and 8 bases from J, the junction kept 6 bases outside the gene matches. CDR3 nucleotides: TGTGCCAGCAGTTTCGGGACAGCGCTGGGCTACACCTTC. Translating gives CASSFGTALGYTF.

CDR3 nucleotide sequence: TGTGCCAGCAGTTCGCACAGGGAAGATGAAAAACTGTTTTTT. This translates into CASSSHREDEKLFF. The chain carries TRBV28 and TRBJ1-4; possible D gene TRBD1, 6 bases. Trimming took 4 bases from V and 6 from J, leaving 12 bases between them. Germline V lookup: CDR1 MDHEN, CDR2 SYDVKM. CDR3 length: 14 residues.

V gene TRBV7-6 combines with J gene TRBJ2-5; 9 bases match TRBD2. Per the germline V gene, CDR1 is SGHVS and CDR2 is FNYEAQ. V lost 5 bases to trimming and J lost 4 bases; unmatched junction nucleotides: 8. This CDR3 spans 15 amino acids. The CDR3 coding sequence is TGTGCCAGCAGCAATAGCGGGGGAAGCGGAGAGACCCAGTACTTC. Translated, it gives CASSNSGGSGETQYF.

The J gene is TRBJ2-7, the V gene TRBV29-1; the match to TRBD1 covers 11 bases. J was trimmed by 2 bases and V by 3 bases; bases with no gene match: 6. The V gene's germline CDR1 is SQVTM and CDR2 ANQGSEA. CDR3 length: 15 amino acids. The CDR3 reads CSVEEDRGPAYEQYF. The CDR3 bases are TGCAGCGTTGAGGAGGACAGGGGGCCCGCCTACGAGCAGTACTTC.

The chain employs TRBV5-5 and TRBJ1-5, with a possible D match to TRBD1 (6 bases). The CDR3 extends over 15 amino acids. Germline V gives CDR1 SGHKS, CDR2 YYEKEE (reference sequence). The V end was cut by 3 bases, the J end by 1 base, with 11 bases between. The CDR3 DNA follows: TGTGCCAGCAGCTCCGGGACAACAAGCAATCAGCCCCAGCATTTT. It encodes CASSSGTTSNQPQHF.

The chain links TRBV19 to TRBJ1-4; D ambiguous. Trimming took 7 bases from V and 8 from J, leaving 23 bases between them. Germline V gives CDR1 LNHDA, CDR2 SQIVND (reference sequence). This CDR3 region has 16 residues. The CDR3 here is CASKPYQALISEKLFF. The CDR3 DNA follows: TGTGCCAGTAAGCCGTACCAGGCCCTAATTAGCGAAAAACTGTTTTTT. Together with reference TRBV19 and TRBJ1-4, the CDR3 gives the full variable domain: DGGITQSPKYLFRKEGQNVTLSCEQNLNHDAMYWYRQDPGQGLRLIYYSQIVNDFQKGDIAEGYSVSREKKESFPLTVTSAQKNPTAFYLCASKPYQALISEKLFFGSGTQLSVL.

This clone appeared a single time. The V call is TRBV5-4, the J call TRBJ2-7, with D possibly TRBD1 on 6 matching bases. Trimming stripped 4 bases from V and 0 bases from J, with 23 bases between. The germline V gene has CDR1 SGHNT and CDR2 YYREEE (reference sequence). CDR3 length: 18 amino acids. The CDR3 DNA sequence: TGTGCCAGCAGCCCCGGACAGATTGGTGTTCGGGGCTCCTACGAGCAGTACTTC. This encodes CASSPGQIGVRGSYEQYF.

This clone was counted between two and nine times. The chain links TRBV7-9 to TRBJ1-6, with 8 bases that match TRBD1. CDR3 length: 14 amino acids. The J segment lost 8 bases and the V segment lost 5 bases, leaving 5 bases of the junction unmatched. CDR1 is SEHNR and CDR2 is FQNEAQ in the germline V gene (reference sequence). DNA for the CDR3: TGTGCCAGCAGCCGGACAGGGACGGATTCACCCCTCCACTTT. As protein: CASSRTGTDSPLHF.

The chain combines TRBV12-5 with TRBJ1-2; D is undetermined. The CDR3 spans 11 residues. Germline lookup yields CDR1 LGHNT and CDR2 FRNRAP. Between the trimmed V and J ends, which lost 1 base and 11 bases, there was a span of 8 bases. The CDR3 loop is CASGLASGYTF. The CDR3 region has the DNA TGTGCTAGTGGTTTGGCCTCTGGGTACACCTTC.

The CDR3 loop is CASSVRRDGYTF. DNA for the CDR3: TGTGCCAGCAGCGTCAGACGGGATGGCTACACCTTC. The chain is built from TRBV12-3 or TRBV12-4 and TRBJ1-2; D ambiguous. This CDR3 is 12 amino acids long. The V and J ends lost 6 bases and 6 bases respectively, with 11 bases between them.

The chain links TRBV27 to TRBJ1-5; unclear D gene. This CDR3 comprises 15 residues. V was clipped by 0 bases and J by 0 bases, with 6 bases between them. Germline V gene data show CDR1 as MNHEY and CDR2 as SMNVEV (reference sequence). CDR3 nucleotides: TGTGCCAGCAGTTTATCCGGGTATAGCAATCAGCCCCAGCATTTT. Encoded protein: CASSLSGYSNQPQHF.